A single sample gave rise to the 10 T cell receptor beta chains below, sequenced in a study of CD8 T cells in ankylosing spondylitis. TCRdb re-called the 5' RACE reads with MiXCR, one entry per CDR3 protein. The profile shows 250,000 or so distinct CDR3 sequences, 24% of them singletons. The sample was blood, either unsorted or a sorted T cell fraction (not recorded which). These receptors all come from a male donor with ankylosing spondylitis or in good health (not recorded which).

The table lists this clonotype with many counts. The V gene is TRBV12-3 or TRBV12-4, the J gene TRBJ2-7; the D gene is possibly TRBD1 (7 bases). The V and J ends lost 8 bases and 4 bases respectively, with 15 bases between them. This CDR3 contains 13 residues. CDR3 region: CASRLTGRYEQYF. CDR3 coding DNA: TGTGCCAGCCGACTGACAGGGAGGTACGAGCAGTACTTC.

The chain is built from TRBV20-1 and TRBJ2-2; TRBD2 matches at 7 bases. The CDR3 has 15 residues. The germline CDR1 and CDR2 sequences are DFQATT and SNEGSKA (reference sequence). The V segment lost 2 bases and the J segment 1 base; nucleotides outside the gene matches: 4. CDR3 sequence (DNA): TGCAGTGCTAGAAAGGTAGCGGGGAACACCGGGGAGCTGTTTTTT. It specifies CSARKVAGNTGELFF.

This clonotype was counted a few times. This chain links TRBV29-1 with TRBJ2-3, with D uncertain. Trimming removed 4 bases at V and 6 bases at J, with 11 bases between. The CDR3 has 12 amino acids. Germline values: CDR1 SQVTM, CDR2 ANQGSEA. The CDR3 region is CSVVLYGDTQYF. The CDR3 DNA follows: TGCAGCGTTGTTCTCTATGGGGATACGCAGTATTTT.

This clonotype was picked up a small number of times. This chain links TRBV20-1 with TRBJ2-2; no definite D call. V lost 0 bases and J 5 bases, leaving 16 bases between the germline ends. This CDR3 is 16 amino acids long. The germline V gene encodes CDR1 DFQATT and CDR2 SNEGSKA (reference sequence). This CDR3 is CSARDTSRTRTGELFF. The DNA for the CDR3 is TGCAGTGCTAGAGATACGTCTAGGACCAGGACCGGGGAGCTGTTTTTT.

This clonotype showed up many times. V gene TRBV20-1 combines with J gene TRBJ2-5; no clear D gene. There are 10 residues in the CDR3. The germline gives CDR1 DFQATT, CDR2 SNEGSKA (reference sequence). The V gene lost 7 bases and the J gene lost 7 bases, with 10 bases spanning the gap. CDR3 region: CSVADGTQYF. The CDR3 region has the DNA TGCAGTGTAGCTGATGGGACCCAGTACTTC.

The chain couples TRBV6-1 to TRBJ2-3; no clear D. The ends were cut back, 6 bases at V and 6 bases at J, with 16 bases in the middle. Germline CDR1 and CDR2: MNHNS and SASEGT. The CDR3 is made up of 14 amino acids. The CDR3 protein is CASSPRPAVDTQYF. In DNA form, the CDR3 reads TGTGCCAGCAGCCCCCGGCCAGCTGTGGATACGCAGTATTTT.

The rearrangement uses TRBV21-1 and TRBJ2-5; TRBD1 is the table's D call, not checked against the DNA. TRBV21-1 is a pseudogene segment. CDR3 length equals 14 residues. Here the CDR3 reads CASSKWKGWETQYF. CDR3 nucleotide sequence: TGTGCCAGCAGCAAATGGAAGGGGTGGGAGACCCAGTACTTC.

On this clonotype: Sequence at one end of the junction differs from germline and may be a read error. The chain combines TRBV3-1 with TRBJ2-7; no clear D gene. The CDR3 is 14 amino acids. The germline V gene has CDR1 LGHDT and CDR2 YNNKEL (reference sequence). The CDR3 sequence is CASSQMAGAYDQYF. CDR3 bases: TGTGCCAGCAGCCAAATGGCCGGCGCCTACGATCAGTACTTC.

Many counts were recorded for this clonotype. Here the CDR3 reads CASSQGTGRATNEKLFF. As DNA, the CDR3 is TGTGCCAGCAGCCAAGGGACAGGCCGCGCAACTAATGAAAAACTGTTTTTT. This chain links TRBV3-1 with TRBJ1-4; TRBD1 agrees at 7 bases. Germline V gives CDR1 LGHDT, CDR2 YNNKEL (reference sequence). V shed 1 base, J shed 0 bases, and the junction held 5 bases outside the gene matches. The CDR3 has 17 amino acids.

The chain is built from TRBV29-1 and TRBJ1-1; D perhaps matches TRBD1 (5 bases). This CDR3 is built from 14 residues. Per the germline V gene, CDR1 is SQVTM and CDR2 is ANQGSEA. Between the trimmed V and J ends, which lost 6 bases and 0 bases, there was a span of 14 bases. The CDR3 sequence: CSVEHRLVNTEAFF. In nucleotides, the CDR3 is TGCAGCGTCGAACACAGGCTAGTGAACACTGAAGCTTTCTTT.